The rows below give T cell receptor beta chains drawn from one sample of a study of T cells in Graves' hyperthyroidism and ophthalmopathy. TCRdb processed the multiplex PCR reads anew with MiXCR; each CDR3 protein has one entry. The sample records approximately 590,000 distinct CDR3 sequences, about 45% being singletons. The sample comprised peripheral blood or thyroid tissue (not recorded which). The source is a woman younger than 35 with Graves' hyperthyroidism. Each CDR3 is given with its conserved first and last residue. The D gene is left open where the match is weak. Clone size is shown for a subset of rows, as once, few, many or a class of expanded clone.

>TRBJ1-2|NA|NA|15|TRBV15
TGTGCCACCAGCAGTACCACCGGGACTAACTATGGCTACACCTTC
CATSSTTGTNYGYTF
>TRBJ2-6|NA|few|15|TRBV20-1
TGCAGTGCTAGACCACTTAGCTCTGGGGCCAACGTCCTGACTTTC
CSARPLSSGANVLTF
>TRBJ2-7|TRBD2|few|15|TRBV20-1
TGCAGTGCTAGAGACCTAAGCGGGAAGTTCAACGAGCAGTACTTC
CSARDLSGKFNEQYF
>TRBJ2-2|NA|NA|14|TRBV2
TGTGCCAGCAGTGACGGGGCCATGACCGGGGAGCTGTTTTTT
CASSDGAMTGELFF
>TRBJ1-1|NA|NA|14|TRBV5-8
TGCGCCAGCAGCCAAGAGGTGGGTGGGACTGAAGCTTTCTTT
CASSQEVGGTEAFF
>TRBJ1-1|TRBD1|NA|17|TRBV6-5
TGTGCCAGCAGTTACCGGGACAGGGGGCTGTTGGACACTGAAGCTTTCTTT
CASSYRDRGLLDTEAFF
>TRBJ1-1|NA|NA|14|TRBV12-5
TGTGCTAGTGGAGCCAGGACCCCGAACACTGAAGCTTTCTTT
CASGARTPNTEAFF
>TRBJ1-2|NA|NA|14|TRBV12-3/TRBV12-4
TGTGCCAGCAGGGGATCGGGCAGGCCGTATGGCTACACCTTC
CASRGSGRPYGYTF
>TRBJ2-6|TRBD2|few|17|TRBV12-3/TRBV12-4
TGTGCCAGCAGTTCAGCGGGAGGGCCCTCTGGGGCCAACGTCCTGACTTTC
CASSSAGGPSGANVLTF
>TRBJ2-2|TRBD2|few|15|TRBV6-5
TGTGCCAGCAGTCGGACTAGCGGAAACACCGGGGAGCTGTTTTTT
CASSRTSGNTGELFF
>TRBJ1-1|TRBD1|NA|17|TRBV20-1
TGCAGTGCTAGAGATCGTGCGGGGAGGACAGGAGGGCATGAAGCTTTCTTT
CSARDRAGRTGGHEAFF
>TRBJ2-7|NA|many|15|TRBV15
TGTGCCACCAGCAAGAGCGGTGGTAGAGCGTACGAGCAGTACTTC
CATSKSGGRAYEQYF
>TRBJ1-2|NA|few|14|TRBV7-9
TGTGCCAGCAGTTCCCCAGGGAGCCACTATGGCTACACCTTC
CASSSPGSHYGYTF
>TRBJ1-1|NA|many|16|TRBV25-1
TGTGCCAGCAGTGCATACAAAAGTCTCCAGGGCACTGAAGCTTTCTTT
CASSAYKSLQGTEAFF
>TRBJ2-4|NA|NA|14|TRBV20-1
TGCAGTGGAGGGAAATTAAGGGGGGGAAACATTCAGTACTTC
CSGGKLRGGNIQYF
>TRBJ2-7|NA|NA|15|TRBV2
TGTGCCAGCTCACCAAGGGGATCCGGGACCCACGAGCAGTACTTC
CASSPRGSGTHEQYF
>TRBJ1-1|NA|many|13|TRBV2
TGTGCCAGCAGTGCGTCAGGGGACACTGAAGCTTTCTTT
CASSASGDTEAFF
>TRBJ2-5|NA|NA|13|TRBV12-3/TRBV12-4
TGTGCCAGCAGGACTAGGGGTCAAGAGACCCAGTACTTC
CASRTRGQETQYF
>TRBJ2-5|NA|NA|14|TRBV20-1
TGCAGTGCTAGCTTACAGGGCATTTCGGAGACCCAGTACTTC
CSASLQGISETQYF
>TRBJ1-2|NA|many|13|TRBV29-1
TGCAGCGTTGAAGAAGGAGGGTTCTATGGCTACACCTTC
CSVEEGGFYGYTF
>TRBJ1-1|NA|many|12|TRBV29-1
TGCAGCGCTCAGGGGTATGGCACTGAAGCTTTCTTT
CSAQGYGTEAFF
>TRBJ1-2|NA|NA|13|TRBV7-3
TGTGCCAGCAGTTACTCGATGGGGGCTGGCTACACCTTC
CASSYSMGAGYTF
>TRBJ2-5|NA|NA|15|TRBV7-2
TGTGCCAGCAGCTTCGGGGGAATCGTACAAGAGACCCAGTACTTC
CASSFGGIVQETQYF
>TRBJ2-5|NA|NA|14|TRBV6-5
TGTGCCAGCAGTTCACTAGTTGAGTTGGAGACCCAGTACTTC
CASSSLVELETQYF
>TRBJ2-5|TRBD2|NA|19|TRBV25-1
TGTGCCAGCCGGACCCGGGACGGCTATGGACTAGCGGGAGAAGAGACCCAGTACTTC
CASRTRDGYGLAGEETQYF
>TRBJ1-1|NA|few|15|TRBV7-9
TGTGCCAGCATCACTGGGGAGGTCATGAACACTGAAGCTTTCTTT
CASITGEVMNTEAFF
>TRBJ2-7|TRBD2|few|13|TRBV14
TGTGCCAGCAGGCAAAGGGGAGGGGACGAGCAGTACTTC
CASRQRGGDEQYF
>TRBJ2-2|NA|many|13|TRBV7-9
TGTGCCAGCAGCTTAGGCCTGGCCGGGGAGCTGTTTTTT
CASSLGLAGELFF
>TRBJ2-2|TRBD1|many|13|TRBV7-8
TGTGCCAGCAGCTTAGGACACAGGGGCAGGCTGTTTTTT
CASSLGHRGRLFF
>TRBJ1-2|NA|few|16|TRBV19
TGTGCCAGTAGTATAGCTTCCAGGAGTGGATTCTATGGCTACACCTTC
CASSIASRSGFYGYTF
>TRBJ2-7|TRBD1|many|15|TRBV20-1
TGCAGTGCTAGCGGGACAGGGGGCTTTTCTTACGAGCAGTACTTC
CSASGTGGFSYEQYF
>TRBJ1-4|NA|NA|14|TRBV15
TGTGCCACCAAGTTCGGTACAACTAATGAAAAACTGTTTTTT
CATKFGTTNEKLFF
>TRBJ1-2|NA|NA|14|TRBV7-9
TGTGCCAGCAGCTTGGCCGTGGGGGATGAGAGCTACACCTTC
CASSLAVGDESYTF
>TRBJ2-7|NA|NA|14|TRBV25-1
TGTGCCAGCAGTGAAGACGGACCGGGGTCCGAGCAGTACTTC
CASSEDGPGSEQYF
>TRBJ1-2|NA|NA|13|TRBV20-1
TGCAGTGCTAGCGTTGAAGGGGTGGCTGGCTACACCTTC
CSASVEGVAGYTF
>TRBJ1-2|TRBD1|NA|12|TRBV6-5
TGTGCCAGCAGTTTTGGGACAGGACCGTCCACCTTC
CASSFGTGPSTF
>TRBJ1-5|TRBD1|NA|16|TRBV7-9
TGTGCCACCCAAGAGGGACAGGGATATAGCAATCAGCCCCAGCATTTT
CATQEGQGYSNQPQHF
>TRBJ2-5|TRBD2|NA|14|TRBV20-1
TGCAGTGCTAGAGATCAACTAGCGGGAGAGACCCAGTACTTC
CSARDQLAGETQYF
>TRBJ2-7|NA|once|13|TRBV9
TGTGCCAGCAGCGCCTGGGGTTCGGACGAGCAGTACTTC
CASSAWGSDEQYF
>TRBJ2-5|NA|many|14|TRBV7-9
TGTGCCAGCAGGATGGGACTCACACAAGAGACCCAGTACTTC
CASRMGLTQETQYF
>TRBJ1-5|NA|once|14|TRBV20-1
TGCAGTGTCAGGACAAAGGTTAGCAATCAGCCCCAGCATTTT
CSVRTKVSNQPQHF
>TRBJ1-1|TRBD1|NA|16|TRBV7-9
TGCGCCAGCAGCCAAGACGGGGAGCAGGGGGACACTGAAGCTTTCTTT
CASSQDGEQGDTEAFF